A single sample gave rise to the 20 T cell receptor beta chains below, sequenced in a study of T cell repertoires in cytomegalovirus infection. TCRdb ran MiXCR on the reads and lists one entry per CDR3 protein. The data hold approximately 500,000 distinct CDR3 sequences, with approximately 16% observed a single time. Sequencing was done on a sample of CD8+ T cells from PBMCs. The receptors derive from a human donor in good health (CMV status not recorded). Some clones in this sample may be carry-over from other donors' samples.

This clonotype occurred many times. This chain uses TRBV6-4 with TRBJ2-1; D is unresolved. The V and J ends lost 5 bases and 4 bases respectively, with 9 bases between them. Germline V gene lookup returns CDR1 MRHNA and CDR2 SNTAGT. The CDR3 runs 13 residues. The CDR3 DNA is TGTGCCAGCAGTTTGACACCTTACAATGAGCAGTTCTTC. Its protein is CASSLTPYNEQFF.

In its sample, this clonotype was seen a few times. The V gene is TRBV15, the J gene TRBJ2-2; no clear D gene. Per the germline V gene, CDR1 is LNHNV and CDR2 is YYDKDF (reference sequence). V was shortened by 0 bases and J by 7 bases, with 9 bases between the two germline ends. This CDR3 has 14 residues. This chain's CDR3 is CATSRDLNDGELFF. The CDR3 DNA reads TGTGCCACCAGCAGAGATCTAAACGACGGGGAGCTGTTTTTT.

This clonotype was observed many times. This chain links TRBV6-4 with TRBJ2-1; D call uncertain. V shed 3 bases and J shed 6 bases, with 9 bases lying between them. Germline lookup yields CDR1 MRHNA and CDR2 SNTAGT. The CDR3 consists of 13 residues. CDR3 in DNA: TGTGCCAGCAGTGAGTCTAATCTCAATGAGCAGTTCTTC. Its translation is CASSESNLNEQFF.

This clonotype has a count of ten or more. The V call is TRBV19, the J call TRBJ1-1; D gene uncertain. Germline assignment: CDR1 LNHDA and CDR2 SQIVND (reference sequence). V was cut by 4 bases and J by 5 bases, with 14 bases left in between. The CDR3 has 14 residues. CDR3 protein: CASSTYSLRTEAFF. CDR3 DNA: TGTGCCAGTAGTACCTACAGTTTGAGGACTGAAGCTTTCTTT.

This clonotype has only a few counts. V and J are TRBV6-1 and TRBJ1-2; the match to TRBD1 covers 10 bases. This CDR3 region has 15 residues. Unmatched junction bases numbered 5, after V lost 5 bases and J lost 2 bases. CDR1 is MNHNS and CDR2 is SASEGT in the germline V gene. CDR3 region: CASSFRDRGNYGYTF. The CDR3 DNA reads TGTGCCAGCAGTTTCCGGGACAGGGGCAACTATGGCTACACCTTC.

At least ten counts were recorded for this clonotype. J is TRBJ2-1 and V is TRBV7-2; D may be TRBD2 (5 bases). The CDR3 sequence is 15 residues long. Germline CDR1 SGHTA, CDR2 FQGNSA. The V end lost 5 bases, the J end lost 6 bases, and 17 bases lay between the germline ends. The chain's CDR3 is CASSISSGSPNEQFF. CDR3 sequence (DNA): TGTGCCAGCAGCATTTCATCGGGGAGCCCCAATGAGCAGTTCTTC.

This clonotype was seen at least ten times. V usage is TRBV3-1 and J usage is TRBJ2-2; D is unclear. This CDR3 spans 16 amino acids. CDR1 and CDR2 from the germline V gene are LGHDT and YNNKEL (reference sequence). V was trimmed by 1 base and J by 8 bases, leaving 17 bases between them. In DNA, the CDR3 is TGTGCCAGCAGCCAAGTCGGGTCTGCACAAAAAGGGGAGCTGTTTTTT. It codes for CASSQVGSAQKGELFF.

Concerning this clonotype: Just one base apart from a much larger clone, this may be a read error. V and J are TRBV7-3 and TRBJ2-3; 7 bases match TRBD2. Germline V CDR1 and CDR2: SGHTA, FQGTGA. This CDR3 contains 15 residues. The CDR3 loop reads CASSLGAGTTDMQYF. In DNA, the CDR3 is TGTGCCAGCAGCTTGGGAGCGGGAACTACAGATATGCAGTATTTT. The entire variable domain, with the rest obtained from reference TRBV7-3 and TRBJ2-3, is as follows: GAGVSQTPSNKVTEKGKYVELRCDPISGHTALYWYRQSLGQGPEFLIYFQGTGAADDSGLPNDRFFAVRPEGSVSTLKIQRTERGDSAVYLCASSLGAGTTDMQYFGPGTRLTVL.

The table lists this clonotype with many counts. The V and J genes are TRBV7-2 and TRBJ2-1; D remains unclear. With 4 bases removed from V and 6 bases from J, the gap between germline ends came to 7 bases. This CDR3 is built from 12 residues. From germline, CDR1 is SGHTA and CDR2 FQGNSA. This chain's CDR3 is CASSSASNEQFF. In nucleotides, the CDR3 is TGTGCCAGCAGCTCTGCGAGCAATGAGCAGTTCTTC.

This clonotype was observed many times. This CDR3 reads CASSSKRQGSYNEQFF. The DNA for the CDR3 is TGTGCCAGCAGTTCCAAGCGACAGGGGAGTTACAATGAGCAGTTCTTC. This chain connects TRBV12-3 or TRBV12-4 to TRBJ2-1, with TRBD1 matching over 8 bases. CDR3 size: 16 residues. V lost 4 bases and J lost 4; bases outside the gene matches: 9.

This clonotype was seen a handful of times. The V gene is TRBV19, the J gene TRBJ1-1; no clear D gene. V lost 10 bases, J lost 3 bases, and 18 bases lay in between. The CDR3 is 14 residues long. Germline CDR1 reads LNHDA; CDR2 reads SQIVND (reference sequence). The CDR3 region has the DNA TGTGCCACCTCCTGGCGAGTAGGTCACACTGAAGCTTTCTTT. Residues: CATSWRVGHTEAFF.

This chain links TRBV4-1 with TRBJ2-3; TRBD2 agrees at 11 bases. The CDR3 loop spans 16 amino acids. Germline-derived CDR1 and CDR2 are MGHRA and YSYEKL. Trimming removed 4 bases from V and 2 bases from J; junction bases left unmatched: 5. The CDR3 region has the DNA TGCGCCAGCAGCCCACGACTAGCGGGGACCACAGATACGCAGTATTTT. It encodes CASSPRLAGTTDTQYF.

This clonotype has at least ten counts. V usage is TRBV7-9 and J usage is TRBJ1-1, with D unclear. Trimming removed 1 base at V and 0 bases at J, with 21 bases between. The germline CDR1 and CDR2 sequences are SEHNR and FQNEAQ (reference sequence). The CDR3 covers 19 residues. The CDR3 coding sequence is TGTGCCAGCAGCTTAGTAGGTACTTTCAACTTGAAGATGAACACTGAAGCTTTCTTT. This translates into CASSLVGTFNLKMNTEAFF.

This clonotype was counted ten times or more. CDR3 amino acids: CASSLTGTGNWVFYGYTF. The CDR3 DNA reads as TGTGCCAGCAGCTTGACCGGGACAGGGAATTGGGTTTTCTATGGCTACACCTTC. The V and J genes are TRBV7-2 and TRBJ1-2; 9 bases agree with TRBD1. The germline V gene has CDR1 SGHTA and CDR2 FQGNSA. The CDR3 contains 18 residues. Losses at the gene ends were 3 bases for V and 4 bases for J; bases not matched to a gene: 15. Together with reference TRBV7-2 and TRBJ1-2, the CDR3 gives the full variable domain: GAGVSQSPSNKVTEKGKDVELRCDPISGHTALYWYRQSLGQGLEFLIYFQGNSAPDKSGLPSDRFSAERTGGSVSTLTIQRTQQEDSAVYLCASSLTGTGNWVFYGYTFGSGTRLTVV.

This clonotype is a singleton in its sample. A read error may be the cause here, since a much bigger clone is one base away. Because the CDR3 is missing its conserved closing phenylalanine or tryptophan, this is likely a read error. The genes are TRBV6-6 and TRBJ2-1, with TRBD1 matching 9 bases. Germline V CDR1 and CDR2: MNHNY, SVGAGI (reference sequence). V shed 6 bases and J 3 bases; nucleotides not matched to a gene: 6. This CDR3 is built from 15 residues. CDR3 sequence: CASSSATGGYNEQFY. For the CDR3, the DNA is TGTGCCAGCAGCTCGGCGACAGGGGGCTACAATGAGCAGTTCTAC.

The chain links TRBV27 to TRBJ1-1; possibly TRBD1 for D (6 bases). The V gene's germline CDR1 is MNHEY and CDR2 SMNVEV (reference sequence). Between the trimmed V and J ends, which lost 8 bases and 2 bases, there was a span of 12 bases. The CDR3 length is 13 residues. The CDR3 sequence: CASFKGGNTEAFF. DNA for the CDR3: TGTGCCAGCTTCAAAGGGGGAAACACTGAAGCTTTCTTT.

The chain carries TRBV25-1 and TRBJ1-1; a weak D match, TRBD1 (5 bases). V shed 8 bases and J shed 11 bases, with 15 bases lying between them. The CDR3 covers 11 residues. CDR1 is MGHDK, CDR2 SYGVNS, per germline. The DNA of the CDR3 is TGTGCCAGCGAGGGAGGGGCGAGGGCTTTCTTT. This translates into CASEGGARAFF.

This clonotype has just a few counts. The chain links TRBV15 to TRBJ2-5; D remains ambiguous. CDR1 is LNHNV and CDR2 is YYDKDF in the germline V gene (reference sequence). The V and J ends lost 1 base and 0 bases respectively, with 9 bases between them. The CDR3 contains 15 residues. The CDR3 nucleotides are TGTGCCACCAGCAGAGCCAGGCGTAACCAAGAGACCCAGTACTTC. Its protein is CATSRARRNQETQYF.

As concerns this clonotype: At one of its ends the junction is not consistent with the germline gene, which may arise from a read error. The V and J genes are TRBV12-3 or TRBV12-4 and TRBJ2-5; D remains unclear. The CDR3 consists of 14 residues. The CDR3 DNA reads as TGTGCAAGCAGTTACCCCCCTGTGACAGAGACCCAGTACTTC. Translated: CASSYPPVTETQYF.

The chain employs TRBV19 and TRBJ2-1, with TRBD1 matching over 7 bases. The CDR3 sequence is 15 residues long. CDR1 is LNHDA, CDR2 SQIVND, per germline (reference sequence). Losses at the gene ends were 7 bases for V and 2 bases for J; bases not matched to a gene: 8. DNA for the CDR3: TGTGCCAGTACAATAGGGACAGCAGCCTACAATGAGCAGTTCTTC. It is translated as CASTIGTAAYNEQFF.